The clone carrying this T cell receptor beta chain turned up a few times. At one of its ends the junction is not consistent with the germline gene, which may arise from a read error. This CDR3 spans 13 amino acids. The germline V gene encodes CDR1 SEHNR and CDR2 FQNEAQ (reference sequence). The data belong to a study of blood T cell repertoires in COVID-19. Study-level information: Spain, Italy and the United States supplied samples that represented acute and convalescent COVID-19. From T cells, B-cell-depleted T cells, or PBMCs came the material, which was cDNA or gDNA.

Per the study methods: Reference gene primers were amplified, and this amplification served to estimate nucleated cell counts. The assay was immunoSEQ multiplex PCR, and TCRdb's table has in-frame clones only and misses some. V, J and clone size are taken as reported in that table, and D and trimming were inferred from the DNA itself. Counted here are around 240,000 clones, just under 85% occurring once; the ten biggest clones make up approximately 1.9%. The V and J genes are TRBV7-9 and TRBJ1-4; no definite D call. Sequenced: peripheral blood. This receptor was identified in an elderly woman with acute or convalescent COVID-19. The CDR3 reads CASSIVAKEKLFF. As DNA, the CDR3 is TGTGCCAGCAGTATAGTAGCTAAGGAAAAACTGTTTTTT.